The 4 T cell receptor beta chains below were found in one sample sequenced in a study of post-analysis software for immune sequencing data. Study results and limitations: With TRBV5-6, TRBV5-1 and TRBV20-1 included, 4 or 5 TRBV segments were more frequent in patients than in controls.

These receptors have no known antigen. Incorporated into the TCR beta cDNA libraries were unique molecular identifiers, which served to reduce PCR and sequencing biases. TCRdb re-called the PCR reads with MiXCR, one entry per CDR3 protein. The sample records about 570,000 distinct CDR3 sequences, 34% being singletons. The sequenced sample consisted of blood. The receptors here all came from a girl between 2 and 17 years old with multiple sclerosis.

This chain links TRBV20-1 with TRBJ2-1; TRBD1 aligns across 12 bases. V shed 5 bases, J shed 8 bases, and the junction held 7 bases outside the gene matches. CDR1 DFQATT and CDR2 SNEGSKA come from the germline V gene (reference sequence). This CDR3 has 14 residues. This chain's CDR3 is CSAGPGTGGYEQFF. The CDR3 bases are TGCAGTGCTGGACCCGGGACAGGGGGCTATGAGCAGTTCTTC.

This chain connects TRBV20-1 to TRBJ1-1; no definite D call. The CDR3 runs to 15 residues. Germline V gene sequence: CDR1 DFQATT, CDR2 SNEGSKA (reference sequence). CDR3 nucleotide sequence: TGCTCGGGCGGCGGGGTCTTCGACGGGAACACTGAAGCTTTCTTT. Amino acid sequence: CSGGGVFDGNTEAFF.

The chain combines TRBV11-2 with TRBJ1-2; D not certain. From germline, CDR1 is SGHAT and CDR2 FQNNGV. The V and J ends lost 2 bases and 4 bases respectively, with 8 bases between them. The CDR3 spans 13 residues. Here the CDR3 reads CASSLIVGYGYTF. CDR3 nucleotide sequence: TGTGCCAGCAGCTTAATAGTTGGCTATGGCTACACCTTC.

This clonotype was seen more than once but under ten times. The chain has TRBV5-6 and TRBJ2-1, with a tentative D call TRBD2 (7 bases). Germline V CDR1 and CDR2: SGHDT, YYEEEE. Trimming shortened V by 4 bases and J by 2 bases, and 16 bases separated the two germline ends. This CDR3 spans 16 amino acids. The CDR3 is CASSGGGLHAYNEQFF. The CDR3 DNA sequence: TGTGCCAGCAGCGGGGGGGGGCTCCACGCCTACAATGAGCAGTTCTTC.